These T cell receptor beta chains were read from a single sample in a study of CD8 T cells in Susac syndrome. TCRdb used MiXCR to reprocess the immunoSEQ multiplex PCR reads, holding one entry per CDR3 protein. Of 20,000 to 25,000 distinct CDR3 sequences in the sample, roughly 93% were seen once. Sequenced material: CD8+ T cells from PBMCs. These TCRs come from a human donor in good health. Both conserved end residues are part of each CDR3. A D gene is named only where the DNA matches it firmly. The listing skips clone size in some rows; elsewhere it reads once, few, many or a size class.

>TRBV5-4|TRBJ1-1|NA|NA
CASSLGEGWDTEAFF
TGTGCCAGCAGCTTGGGAGAGGGATGGGACACTGAAGCTTTCTTT
>TRBV13|TRBJ1-4|TRBD1|NA
CASSLGQGYEKLFF
TGTGCCAGCAGCTTGGGACAGGGATATGAAAAACTGTTTTTT
>TRBV10-3|TRBJ2-7|NA|NA
CATNRDGTYEQYF
TGTGCCACAAACCGGGACGGTACCTACGAGCAGTACTTC
>TRBV29-1|TRBJ1-1|TRBD1|NA
CSVEGKASGDRGVNTEAFF
TGCAGCGTTGAAGGGAAGGCCTCCGGGGACAGGGGGGTGAACACTGAAGCTTTCTTT
>TRBV9|TRBJ1-2|NA|NA
CASSAPRNRNDGPNYGYTF
TGTGCCAGCAGCGCGCCCAGGAACAGGAACGATGGACCTAACTATGGCTACACCTTC
>TRBV2|TRBJ1-2|NA|NA
CASTGTVNYGYTF
TGTGCCAGCACCGGGACGGTTAACTATGGCTACACCTTC
>TRBV7-9|TRBJ2-1|NA|NA
CASSPSLGSYKGNEQFF
TGTGCCAGCAGCCCCAGCTTGGGTTCCTACAAGGGCAATGAGCAGTTCTTC
>TRBV2|TRBJ1-5|NA|NA
CASRDLDQPQHF
TGTGCCAGCAGGGACTTGGACCAGCCCCAGCATTTT
>TRBV9|TRBJ2-7|NA|NA
CASSVDIYYEQYF
TGTGCCAGCAGCGTGGACATATACTACGAGCAGTACTTC
>TRBV19|TRBJ1-2|NA|NA
CASQPGTNGGYTF
TGTGCCAGCCAGCCGGGGACGAATGGTGGCTACACCTTC
>TRBV20-1|TRBJ2-7|NA|NA
CSARRERGSYEQYF
TGCAGTGCTAGAAGAGAAAGGGGGTCCTACGAGCAGTACTTC
>TRBV6-1|TRBJ1-1|NA|NA
CASSEDPTGNTEAFF
TGTGCCAGCAGTGAGGACCCGACAGGGAACACTGAAGCTTTCTTT
>TRBV7-9|TRBJ2-7|NA|NA
CASSSSGNSYEQYF
TGTGCCAGCAGCTCCTCAGGGAACTCCTACGAGCAGTACTTC
>TRBV5-1|TRBJ2-7|TRBD2|NA
CASSGRLAGPVYPTDEQYF
TGCGCCAGCAGCGGCAGACTAGCGGGGCCTGTTTACCCTACCGACGAGCAGTACTTC
>TRBV12-3/TRBV12-4|TRBJ1-1|TRBD1|NA
CASSLGTGRTEAFF
TGTGCCAGCAGTTTAGGGACAGGGAGAACTGAAGCTTTCTTT
>TRBV20-1|TRBJ1-4|NA|NA
CSARDGDIPKKLFF
TGCAGTGCTAGAGATGGAGACATACCCAAAAAACTGTTTTTT
>TRBV27|TRBJ2-7|TRBD1|NA
CASSFDRDRGALLF
TGTGCCAGCAGTTTTGACCGGGACAGGGGGGCCCTTCTCTTC
>TRBV27|TRBJ2-5|NA|NA
CASSFTGLETQYF
TGTGCCAGCAGTTTTACGGGGTTGGAGACCCAGTACTTC
>TRBV7-2|TRBJ1-4|TRBD1|NA
CASSPFTGVGEKLFF
TGTGCCAGCAGCCCTTTTACAGGGGTAGGAGAAAAACTGTTTTTT
>TRBV7-6|TRBJ2-6|NA|NA
CASSLNQRLGSGANVLTF
TGTGCCAGCAGCTTAAACCAAAGGTTGGGCTCTGGGGCCAACGTCCTGACTTTC
>TRBV4-1|TRBJ2-1|NA|NA
CASSQDEGAGHNEQFF
TGCGCCAGCAGCCAAGATGAAGGGGCAGGCCACAATGAGCAGTTCTTC
>TRBV5-4|TRBJ2-2|NA|NA
CGSGGDTGELFF
TGCGGAAGTGGAGGGGACACCGGGGAGCTGTTTTTT
>TRBV5-5|TRBJ1-4|NA|NA
CASSLEGRFYEKLFF
TGTGCCAGCAGCTTGGAGGGCAGGTTCTATGAAAAACTTTTTTTT
>TRBV7-9|TRBJ2-7|NA|NA
CASSFRGNDEQYF
TGTGCCAGCAGCTTCCGAGGGAACGACGAGCAGTACTTC
>TRBV13|TRBJ2-7|NA|NA
CASSLAGGPGHEQYF
TGTGCCAGCAGCTTAGCAGGAGGTCCGGGCCACGAGCAGTACTTC
>TRBV7-6|TRBJ2-5|NA|NA
CASSLEPPETQYF
TGTGCCAGCAGCTTAGAGCCCCCAGAGACCCAGTACTTC
>TRBV15|TRBJ2-7|TRBD1|NA
CATSAKSGQNRYEQYF
TGTGCCACCAGCGCAAAATCGGGACAGAACCGCTACGAGCAGTACTTC
>TRBV2|TRBJ2-7|NA|NA
CASSEGQIIEYEQYF
TGTGCCAGCAGTGAAGGGCAGATCATCGAGTACGAGCAGTACTTC
>TRBV5-1|TRBJ2-7|TRBD1|NA
CASSLAGDRVSLEQYF
TGCGCCAGCAGCTTGGCAGGGGACAGGGTCTCTCTCGAGCAGTACTTC
>TRBV7-8|TRBJ1-1|NA|NA
CASSLARGSTEAFF
TGTGCCAGCAGCTTAGCGCGTGGTAGTACTGAAGCTTTCTTT
>TRBV27|TRBJ2-5|TRBD1|NA
CAIGQGPQETQYF
TGTGCCATTGGACAGGGGCCCCAAGAGACCCAGTACTTC
>TRBV6-4|TRBJ2-3|NA|NA
CASSLTGGSTDTQYF
TGTGCCAGCAGTTTGACCGGAGGGAGCACAGATACGCAGTATTTT
>TRBV21-1|TRBJ1-2|NA|NA
CASSLRGPRLTLYGYTF
TGTGCCAGCAGCCTTCGGGGCCCAAGACTGACTCTCTATGGCTACACCTTC
>TRBV20-1|TRBJ1-5|NA|NA
CSAKGPGQRGNQPQHF
TGCAGTGCTAAAGGACCGGGACAAAGGGGAAATCAGCCCCAGCATTTT
>TRBV14|TRBJ2-1|NA|few
CASSQVLGLYNEQFF
TGTGCCAGCAGCCAAGTACTAGGACTCTACAATGAGCAGTTCTTC
>TRBV7-9|TRBJ2-7|NA|NA
CASSGIRGSYEQYF
TGTGCCAGCAGCGGAATCCGGGGTTCCTACGAGCAGTACTTC
>TRBV7-9|TRBJ1-6|TRBD1|NA
CASSSGQGDSPLHF
TGTGCCAGCAGTTCAGGGCAGGGGGATTCACCCCTCCACTTT
>TRBV9|TRBJ2-1|TRBD2|NA
CASSTGLAGGVHNEQFF
TGTGCCAGCAGCACAGGACTAGCGGGGGGAGTTCACAATGAGCAGTTCTTC
>TRBV7-6|TRBJ2-1|NA|NA
CASKRSVSSYNEQFF
TGTGCCAGCAAGAGGAGTGTTAGCTCCTACAATGAGCAGTTCTTC
>TRBV6-5|TRBJ2-6|NA|NA
CASSYGETGANVLTF
TGTGCCAGCAGTTACGGCGAGACTGGGGCCAACGTCCTGACTTTC
>TRBV10-3|TRBJ2-7|NA|NA
CAISGSYEQYF
TGTGCCATCAGTGGGTCCTACGAGCAGTACTTC
>TRBV5-1|TRBJ1-5|NA|few
CASSLGRDNQPQHF
TGCGCCAGCAGCTTGGGGCGGGATAATCAGCCCCAGCATTTT